The present T cell receptor (beta chain) was sequenced within a study of long-term antiretroviral therapy in people with HIV. Study at large: The 2015 recommendation for immediate ART came about a decade after the earliest samples.

Every single participant having HIV got treatment inside the United States. Survey level was the resolution at which the v3.0 immunoSEQ assay ran. Produced via immunoSEQ multiplex PCR; TCRdb's table is partial and in-frame only. The profile shows 25,000 to 30,000 clones, about 88% of them singletons. Looked up from germline, CDR1 is MGHRA and CDR2 is YSYEKL. The CDR3 contains 17 residues. Trimming removed 0 bases at V and 0 bases at J, with 13 bases between. Sequencing was performed on unsorted PBMCs, taken roughly 2.6 years after starting antiretroviral therapy. The sequence came from a man aged 35-49 years with HIV. The gene calls are TRBV4-1 and TRBJ2-3; possible D gene TRBD2, 6 bases. The CDR3 nucleotides read TGCGCCAGCAGCCAAGATCTAGCGCAGACTAGCACAGATACGCAGTATTTT. Protein: CASSQDLAQTSTDTQYF.